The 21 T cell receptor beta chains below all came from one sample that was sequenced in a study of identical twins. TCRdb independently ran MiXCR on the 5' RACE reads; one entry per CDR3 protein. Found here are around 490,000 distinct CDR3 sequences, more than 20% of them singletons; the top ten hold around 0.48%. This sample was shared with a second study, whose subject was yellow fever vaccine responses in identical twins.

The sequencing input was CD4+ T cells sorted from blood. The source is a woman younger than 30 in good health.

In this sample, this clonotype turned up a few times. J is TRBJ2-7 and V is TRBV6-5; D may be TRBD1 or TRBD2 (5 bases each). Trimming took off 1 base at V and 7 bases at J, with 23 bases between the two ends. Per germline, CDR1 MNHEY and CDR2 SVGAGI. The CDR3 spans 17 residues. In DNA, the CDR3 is TGTGCCAGCAGTTACTACGGGGCCCACAGTGCGATGGGGGAGCAGTACTTC. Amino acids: CASSYYGAHSAMGEQYF.

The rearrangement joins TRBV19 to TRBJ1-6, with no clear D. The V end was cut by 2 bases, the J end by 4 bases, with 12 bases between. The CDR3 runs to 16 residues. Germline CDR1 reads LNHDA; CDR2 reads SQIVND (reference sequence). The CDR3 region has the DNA TGTGCCAGTAGTATAAGGAGGGATGATTATAATTCACCCCTCCACTTT. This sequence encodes CASSIRRDDYNSPLHF. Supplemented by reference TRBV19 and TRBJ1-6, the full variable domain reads DGGITQSPKYLFRKEGQNVTLSCEQNLNHDAMYWYRQDPGQGLRLIYYSQIVNDFQKGDIAEGYSVSREKKESFPLTVTSAQKNPTAFYLCASSIRRDDYNSPLHFGNGTRLTVT.

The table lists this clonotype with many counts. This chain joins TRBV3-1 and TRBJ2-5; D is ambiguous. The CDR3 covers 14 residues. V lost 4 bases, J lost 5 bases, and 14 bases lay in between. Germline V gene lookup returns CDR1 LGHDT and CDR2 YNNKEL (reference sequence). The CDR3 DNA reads TGTGCCAGCAGCCTTTCGCAAATTGGGGAGACCCAGTACTTC. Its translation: CASSLSQIGETQYF.

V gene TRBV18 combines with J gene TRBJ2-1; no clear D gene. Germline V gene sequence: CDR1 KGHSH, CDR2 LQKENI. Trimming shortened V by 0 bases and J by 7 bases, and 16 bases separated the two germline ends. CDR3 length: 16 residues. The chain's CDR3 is CASSPPSLYRSNEQFF. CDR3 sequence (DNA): TGTGCCAGCTCACCACCTTCTTTATACAGATCTAATGAGCAGTTCTTC.

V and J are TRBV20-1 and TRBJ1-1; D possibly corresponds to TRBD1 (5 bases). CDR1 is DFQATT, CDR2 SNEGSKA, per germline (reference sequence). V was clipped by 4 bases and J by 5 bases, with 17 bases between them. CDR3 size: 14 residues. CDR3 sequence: CSANSGGLGTEAFF. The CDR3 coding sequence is TGCAGTGCTAACAGCGGGGGATTGGGAACTGAAGCTTTCTTT.

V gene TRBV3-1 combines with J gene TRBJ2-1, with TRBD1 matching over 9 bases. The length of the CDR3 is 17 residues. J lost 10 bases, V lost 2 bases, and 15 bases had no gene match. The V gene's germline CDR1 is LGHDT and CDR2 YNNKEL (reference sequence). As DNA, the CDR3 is TGTGCCAGCAGCCAAAGGGCCGGGACAGGGCCTGACAGAGAGCAGTTCTTC. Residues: CASSQRAGTGPDREQFF.

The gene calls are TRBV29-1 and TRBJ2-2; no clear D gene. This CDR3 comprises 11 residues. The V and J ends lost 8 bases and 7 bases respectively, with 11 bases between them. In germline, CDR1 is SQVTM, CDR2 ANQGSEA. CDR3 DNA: TGCAGCCCCGGACGAAGCGGGGAGCTGTTTTTT. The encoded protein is CSPGRSGELFF.

For the CDR3, the DNA is TGTGCCAGCAGTTTAAGAGTGCCCTACAATGAGCAGTTCTTC. This translates into CASSLRVPYNEQFF. The rearrangement uses TRBV27 and TRBJ2-1; D remains ambiguous. CDR1 is MNHEY and CDR2 is SMNVEV in the germline V gene (reference sequence). V lost 2 bases, J lost 2 bases, and 7 bases lay in between. The CDR3 consists of 14 residues.

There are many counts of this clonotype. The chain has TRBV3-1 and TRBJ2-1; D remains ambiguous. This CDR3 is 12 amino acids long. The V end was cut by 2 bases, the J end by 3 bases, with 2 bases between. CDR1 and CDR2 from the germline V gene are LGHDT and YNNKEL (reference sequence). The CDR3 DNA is TGTGCCAGCAGCCAAATCTACAATGAGCAGTTCTTC. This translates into CASSQIYNEQFF.

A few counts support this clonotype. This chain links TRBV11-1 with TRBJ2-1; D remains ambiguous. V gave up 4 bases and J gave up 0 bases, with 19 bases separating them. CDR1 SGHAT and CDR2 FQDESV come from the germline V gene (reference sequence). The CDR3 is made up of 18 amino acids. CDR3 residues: CASSSQPSGESSYNEQFF. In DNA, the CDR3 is TGTGCCAGCAGCTCCCAACCCTCTGGCGAGAGCTCCTACAATGAGCAGTTCTTC.

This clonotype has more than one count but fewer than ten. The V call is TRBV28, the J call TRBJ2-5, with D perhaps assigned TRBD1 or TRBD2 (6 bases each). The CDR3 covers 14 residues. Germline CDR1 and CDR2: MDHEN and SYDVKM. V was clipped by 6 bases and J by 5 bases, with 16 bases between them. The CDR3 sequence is CASRTDGGGETQYF. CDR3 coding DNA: TGTGCCAGCAGAACTGACGGGGGCGGGGAGACCCAGTACTTC.

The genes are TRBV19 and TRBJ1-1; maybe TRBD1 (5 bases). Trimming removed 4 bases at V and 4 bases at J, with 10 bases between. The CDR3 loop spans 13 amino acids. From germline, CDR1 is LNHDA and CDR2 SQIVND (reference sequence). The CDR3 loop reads CASSNPGGTEAFF. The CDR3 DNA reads TGTGCCAGTAGTAACCCCGGGGGCACTGAAGCTTTCTTT.

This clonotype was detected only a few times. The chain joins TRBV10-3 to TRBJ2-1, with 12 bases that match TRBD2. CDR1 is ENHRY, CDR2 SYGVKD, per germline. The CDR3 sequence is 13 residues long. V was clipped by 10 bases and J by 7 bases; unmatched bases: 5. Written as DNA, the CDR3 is TGTGCCACTAGCGGGGGGGCCGAAAATGAGCAGTTCTTC. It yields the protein CATSGGAENEQFF.

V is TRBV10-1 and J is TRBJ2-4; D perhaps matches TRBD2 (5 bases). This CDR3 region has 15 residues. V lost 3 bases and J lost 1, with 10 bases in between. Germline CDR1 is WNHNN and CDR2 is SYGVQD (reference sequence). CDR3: CASSDRRNAKNIQYF. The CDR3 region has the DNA TGCGCCAGCAGTGATCGGAGGAATGCCAAAAACATTCAGTACTTC.

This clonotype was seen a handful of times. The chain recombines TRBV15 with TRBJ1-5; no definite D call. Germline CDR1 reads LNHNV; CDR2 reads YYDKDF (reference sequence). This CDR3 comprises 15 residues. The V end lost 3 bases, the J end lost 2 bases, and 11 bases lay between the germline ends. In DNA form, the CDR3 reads TGTGCCACCAGCAGTTCCATGGCAGGCAATCAGCCCCAGCATTTT. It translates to CATSSSMAGNQPQHF.

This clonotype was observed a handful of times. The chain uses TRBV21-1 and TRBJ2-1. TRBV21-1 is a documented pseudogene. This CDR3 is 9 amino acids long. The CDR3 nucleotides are TGTGCCAGCAGCCCTTGGCAGTTCTTC. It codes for CASSPWQFF.

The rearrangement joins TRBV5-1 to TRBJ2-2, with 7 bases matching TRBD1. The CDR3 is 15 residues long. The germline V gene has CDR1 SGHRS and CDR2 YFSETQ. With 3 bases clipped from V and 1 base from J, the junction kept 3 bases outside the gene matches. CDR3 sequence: CASSSGQQNTGELFF. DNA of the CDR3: TGCGCCAGCAGCTCGGGACAGCAGAACACCGGGGAGCTGTTTTTT.

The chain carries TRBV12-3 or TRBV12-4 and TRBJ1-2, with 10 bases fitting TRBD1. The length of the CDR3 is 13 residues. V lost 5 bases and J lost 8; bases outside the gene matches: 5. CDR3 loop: CASSPTGGMGYTF. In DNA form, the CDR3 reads TGTGCCAGCAGTCCGACAGGGGGCATGGGCTACACCTTC.

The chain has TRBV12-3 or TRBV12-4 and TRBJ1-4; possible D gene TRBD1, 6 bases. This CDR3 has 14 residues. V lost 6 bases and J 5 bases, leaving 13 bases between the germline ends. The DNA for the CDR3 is TGTGCCAGCAGGGACGGGACAAGCAATGAAAAACTGTTTTTT. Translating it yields CASRDGTSNEKLFF.

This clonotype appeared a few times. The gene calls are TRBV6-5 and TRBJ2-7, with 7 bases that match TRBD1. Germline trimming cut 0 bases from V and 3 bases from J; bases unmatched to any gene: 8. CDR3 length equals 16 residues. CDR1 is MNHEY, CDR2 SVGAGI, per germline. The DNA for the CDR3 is TGTGCCAGCAGTTACTCCCCCGGACAGGCAAACTACGAGCAGTACTTC. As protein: CASSYSPGQANYEQYF.

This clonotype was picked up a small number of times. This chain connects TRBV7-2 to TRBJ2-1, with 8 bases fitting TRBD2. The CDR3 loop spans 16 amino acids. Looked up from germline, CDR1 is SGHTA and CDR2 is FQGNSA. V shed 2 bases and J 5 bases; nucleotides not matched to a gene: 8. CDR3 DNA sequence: TGTGCCAGCAGCTTACCGGGACTAGTGGCCCACAATGAGCAGTTCTTC. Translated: CASSLPGLVAHNEQFF.